Listed here are 20 T cell receptor beta chains from one sample, sequenced in a study of blood T cell repertoires in COVID-19. Data came from immunoSEQ multiplex PCR; TCRdb stores just in-frame clones and leaves some out. The table records around 60,000 clones, roughly 72% of them present only once. The sequencing sample was made of peripheral blood. The receptors stem from a woman in her sixties or seventies with COVID-19, enrolled during active disease.

V is TRBV11-3 and J is TRBJ1-1, with no clear D. Germline assignment: CDR1 SGHNT and CDR2 YENEEA. V lost 4 bases and J lost 1, with 10 bases in between. There are 14 residues in the CDR3. This CDR3 reads CASSYEEGNTEAFF. The CDR3 DNA reads as TGTGCCAGCAGCTATGAGGAGGGGAACACTGAAGCTTTCTTT.

The genes are TRBV5-4 and TRBJ2-3, with TRBD2 identical over 8 bases. Germline V gene data show CDR1 as SGHNT and CDR2 as YYREEE (reference sequence). The CDR3 contains 15 residues. V was pared by 0 bases and J by 2 bases, with 2 bases of the junction left unmatched. Written as DNA, the CDR3 is TGTGCCAGCAGCTTGGCGCGGGGGGACACAGATACGCAGTATTTT. It codes for CASSLARGDTDTQYF. The complete variable domain, with remaining parts taken from reference TRBV5-4 and TRBJ2-3, reads ETGVTQSPTHLIKTRGQQVTLRCSSQSGHNTVSWYQQALGQGPQFIFQYYREEENGRGNFPPRFSGLQFPNYSSELNVNALELDDSALYLCASSLARGDTDTQYFGPGTRLTVL.

This clone has more than one count but fewer than ten. In nucleotides, the CDR3 is TGTGCCAGCAGTTATTCCAGGGGTGCAAACTATGGCTACACCTTC. Its translation: CASSYSRGANYGYTF. The J gene is TRBJ1-2, the V gene TRBV27, with a possible D match to TRBD1 (6 bases). V was pared by 4 bases and J by 2 bases, with 14 bases between. CDR3 length equals 15 residues. Germline V lookup: CDR1 MNHEY, CDR2 SMNVEV (reference sequence).

The genes are TRBV2 and TRBJ1-1; D remains unclear. This CDR3 has 14 amino acids. Trimming pared 4 bases from V and 6 bases from J, leaving 15 bases between. The V gene's germline CDR1 is SNHLY and CDR2 FYNNEI. The CDR3 DNA sequence: TGTGCCAGCAGTGTTGTGGGCGTGATCGCTGAAGCTTTCTTT. This encodes CASSVVGVIAEAFF.

The V call is TRBV12-3 or TRBV12-4, the J call TRBJ2-7; D is unclear. This CDR3 contains 13 residues. Trimming shortened V by 5 bases and J by 4 bases, and 12 bases separated the two germline ends. The chain's CDR3 is CASSPRDGYEQYF. CDR3 nucleotide sequence: TGTGCCAGCAGTCCTCGTGACGGGTACGAGCAGTACTTC.

CDR3 nucleotides: TGTGCCAGCAGCATGGGTGTGTATGAGCAGTACGTC. Translation gives CASSMGVYEQYV. The chain joins TRBV5-8 to TRBJ2-7, with no clear D. The V end lost 4 bases, the J end lost 7 bases, and 12 bases lay between the germline ends. From germline, CDR1 is SGHTS and CDR2 YDEGEE. The CDR3 has 12 amino acids.

This rearrangement joins TRBV27 to TRBJ1-1; D call uncertain. CDR3 length: 13 amino acids. CDR1 is MNHEY, CDR2 SMNVEV, per germline (reference sequence). V was pared by 3 bases and J by 10 bases, with 15 bases between. The CDR3 nucleotides are TGTGCCAGCAGTTTCACCCACAAAGAAAGAGCTTTCTTT. This translates into CASSFTHKERAFF.

This chain uses TRBV5-1 with TRBJ1-5, with 7 bases matching TRBD1. The V gene end was trimmed by 0 bases and the J gene end by 1 base; junction bases not matched to a gene: 7. The germline V gene has CDR1 SGHRS and CDR2 YFSETQ. The CDR3 sequence is 17 residues long. The CDR3 is CASSLAPTGSSNQPQHF. Written as DNA, the CDR3 is TGCGCCAGCAGCTTGGCCCCGACAGGGAGCAGCAATCAGCCCCAGCATTTT.

The genes are TRBV14 and TRBJ2-1; the D gene is possibly TRBD2 (6 bases). This CDR3 contains 17 residues. Deletions cut 1 base from V and 9 bases from J, with 22 bases between. From germline, CDR1 is SGHDN and CDR2 FVKESK. The CDR3 sequence is CASSQGRGTIFLSEQFF. The CDR3 region has the DNA TGTGCCAGCAGCCAAGGGCGGGGAACAATTTTTTTATCTGAGCAGTTCTTC.

The rearrangement joins TRBV11-2 to TRBJ1-3; unclear D gene. Germline CDR1 SGHAT, CDR2 FQNNGV. The V gene lost 0 bases and the J gene lost 4 bases, with 13 bases spanning the gap. The CDR3 loop spans 16 amino acids. This CDR3 is CASSLEGGILGNTIYF. CDR3 coding DNA: TGTGCCAGCAGCTTAGAAGGAGGCATTCTAGGAAACACCATATATTTT.

This chain links TRBV19 with TRBJ2-3, with 8 bases fitting TRBD2. CDR1 and CDR2 from the germline V gene are LNHDA and SQIVND (reference sequence). V gave up 4 bases and J gave up 4 bases; unmatched junction bases: 4. CDR3 length: 14 residues. The CDR3 sequence is CASSTPGGADTQYF. CDR3 DNA sequence: TGTGCCAGTAGTACTCCGGGGGGGGCAGATACGCAGTATTTT.

The gene calls are TRBV27 and TRBJ2-1, with a tentative D call TRBD2 (5 bases). Germline values: CDR1 MNHEY, CDR2 SMNVEV (reference sequence). The CDR3 spans 17 residues. Trimming left V 4 bases short and J 0 bases short, with 16 bases between. The CDR3 nucleotides are TGTGCCAGCAGTTCATATAGCGACGAGCCCTCCTACAATGAGCAGTTCTTC. It codes for CASSSYSDEPSYNEQFF.

This clone appeared a few times. The chain employs TRBV11-1 and TRBJ1-6; no firm D call. Germline lookup yields CDR1 SGHAT and CDR2 FQDESV (reference sequence). CDR3 length equals 13 residues. Trimming cost V 4 bases and J 8 bases, with 9 bases left between them. CDR3 sequence reads: CASSSHGDSPLHF. In nucleotides, the CDR3 is TGTGCCAGCAGCTCCCACGGAGATTCACCCCTCCACTTT.

The chain couples TRBV5-8 to TRBJ1-5, with 8 bases identical to TRBD1. V was pared by 3 bases and J by 4 bases, with 6 bases of the junction left unmatched. This CDR3 has 15 residues. Looked up from germline, CDR1 is SGHTS and CDR2 is YDEGEE. The CDR3 DNA reads as TGTGCCAGCAGCTCAACGACAGGGGCGAATCAGCCCCAGCATTTT. It yields the protein CASSSTTGANQPQHF.

The DNA of the CDR3 is TGTGCCAGCAGTTTAGCCCAGGGGGAGACCCAGTACTTC. It is translated as CASSLAQGETQYF. V usage is TRBV12-3 or TRBV12-4 and J usage is TRBJ2-5; a weak D match, TRBD1 (6 bases). V lost 0 bases to trimming and J lost 5 bases, with 7 bases between them. This CDR3 has 13 amino acids.

This clone has a count of ten or more. V and J are TRBV29-1 and TRBJ2-1; 8 bases are a match to TRBD2. Trimming at V came to 6 bases and at J to 7 bases, leaving 11 bases not matched to a gene. Germline values: CDR1 SQVTM, CDR2 ANQGSEA. The CDR3 spans 14 residues. The CDR3 nucleotides read TGCAGCGTGGAACGGGAGGGCCCGCGGAATGAGCAGTTCTTC. It is translated as CSVEREGPRNEQFF.

The chain combines TRBV11-2 with TRBJ1-3; no firm D call. Between the trimmed V and J ends, which lost 6 bases and 4 bases, there was a span of 13 bases. The CDR3 is 14 residues long. Per germline, CDR1 SGHAT and CDR2 FQNNGV. The CDR3 DNA reads as TGTGCCAGCAGTCCTCGGAGTTGGGGAAACACCATATATTTT. Protein: CASSPRSWGNTIYF.

In its sample, this clone was seen a few times. The chain has TRBV6-2 or TRBV6-3 and TRBJ2-3, with 8 bases fitting TRBD2. Germline V lookup: CDR1 MNHEY, CDR2 SVGEGT. CDR3 length: 16 amino acids. Trimming at V came to 0 bases and at J to 0 bases, leaving 2 bases not matched to a gene. The DNA for the CDR3 is TGTGCCAGCAGTTACTCTAGCGGGGATAGCACAGATACGCAGTATTTT. This encodes CASSYSSGDSTDTQYF.

The gene calls are TRBV11-3 and TRBJ2-4; TRBD1 agrees at 9 bases. Germline V gene lookup returns CDR1 SGHNT and CDR2 YENEEA. With V trimmed by 5 bases and J by 6 bases, 5 bases remained unmatched. The CDR3 loop spans 14 amino acids. The CDR3 reads CASSQPDRGNIQYF. Written as DNA, the CDR3 is TGTGCCAGCAGCCAACCGGACAGGGGAAACATTCAGTACTTC.

By sample share, this clone is medium-sized. J is TRBJ2-2 and V is TRBV4-3; 12 bases are a match to TRBD2. The germline CDR1 and CDR2 sequences are LGHNA and YSLEER. After removal of 0 bases from V and 1 base from J, the junction contained 15 bases not matched to a gene. CDR3 length: 22 residues. CDR3 loop: CASSQDRASGGAGVRNTGELFF. The DNA of the CDR3 is TGCGCCAGCAGCCAAGATAGGGCTAGCGGGGGGGCCGGGGTCAGGAACACCGGGGAGCTGTTTTTT.